This T cell receptor beta chain appears in the sequencing data of a study of tumor and adjacent non-tumor tissue in lung cancer. About the research overall: On average, productive TCRbeta reads reached some 4.2 million per sample. The study, taken as a whole, reports: In normal lung, the top 100 clones were significantly more dominant than in tumor.

No cell sorting was done before RNA was extracted from the tissue. More than 3 cm separated this lung sample from the edge of the tumor. Between the trimmed V and J ends, which lost 6 bases and 1 base, there was a span of 12 bases. CDR1 LGHNA and CDR2 YNFKEQ come from the germline V gene. The CDR3 extends over 15 amino acids. Three rounds of nested PCR, following a modified ARM-PCR protocol, produced the TCRbeta library. TCRdb recomputed calls from the multiplex PCR reads with MiXCR, one row per CDR3 protein. The sample lists 110,000 or so distinct CDR3 sequences; roughly two thirds were seen once. This clonotype has a count of ten or more. Antigen: not known.

V usage is TRBV4-2 and J usage is TRBJ2-2; D may be TRBD1 (5 bases). The sample was distant non-tumor lung tissue. The receptor was isolated from a man between 60 and 70 years old with non-small cell lung cancer. The CDR3 nucleotides read TGTGCCAGCAGGCCGGACAAGGAGAACACCGGGGAGCTGTTTTTT. This codes for CASRPDKENTGELFF.